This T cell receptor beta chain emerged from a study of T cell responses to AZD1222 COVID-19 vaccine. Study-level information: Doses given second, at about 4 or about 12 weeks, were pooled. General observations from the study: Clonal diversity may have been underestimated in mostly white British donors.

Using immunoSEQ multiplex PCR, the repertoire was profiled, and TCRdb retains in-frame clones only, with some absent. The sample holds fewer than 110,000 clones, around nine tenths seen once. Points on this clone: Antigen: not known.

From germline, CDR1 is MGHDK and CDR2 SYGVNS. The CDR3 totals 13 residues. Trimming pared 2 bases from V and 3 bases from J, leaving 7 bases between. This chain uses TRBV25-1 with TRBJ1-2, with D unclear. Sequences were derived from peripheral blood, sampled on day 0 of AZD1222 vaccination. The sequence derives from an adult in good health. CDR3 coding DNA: TGTGCCAGCAGTGAAGCAAAGGACTATGGCTACACCTTC. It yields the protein CASSEAKDYGYTF.